Each of the 25 T cell receptor beta chains below was sequenced from the same sample in a study of T-cell reconstitution after alpha-beta-depleted transplantation in children. Unique molecular identifiers were incorporated during preparation of the TCRbeta library. Using its own MiXCR run on the PCR reads, TCRdb lists one record per CDR3 protein. The sample shows 450,000 to 550,000 distinct CDR3 sequences, about 10% of them seen only once. The input for sequencing was PBMCs, mostly from graft donor cells, taken 180 days after TCRalphabeta/CD19-depleted stem cell transplant. These receptors were taken from a female patient aged 2 to 10 who had a stem cell transplant for aplastic anemia, so the T cells may come from the graft donor.

The chain recombines TRBV12-3 or TRBV12-4 with TRBJ2-5; weak D call: TRBD2 (5 bases). This CDR3 comprises 15 residues. V was trimmed by 5 bases and J by 1 base, leaving 14 bases between them. CDR3 sequence: CASSTPRTFQETQYF. CDR3 DNA sequence: TGTGCCAGCAGTACCCCTAGGACTTTCCAAGAGACCCAGTACTTC.

CDR3 bases: TGTGCCAGCAGTTATAGCGGGACCTACAATGAGCAGTTCTTC. It codes for CASSYSGTYNEQFF. This chain connects TRBV6-2 or TRBV6-3 to TRBJ2-1, with 8 bases identical to TRBD2. With V trimmed by 3 bases and J by 2 bases, 0 bases remained unmatched. This CDR3 region has 14 residues. From germline, CDR1 is MNHEY and CDR2 SVGEGT.

The chain recombines TRBV6-5 with TRBJ1-2; D is possibly TRBD1 (5 bases). The V gene lost 0 bases and the J gene lost 3 bases, with 11 bases spanning the gap. Germline V gene lookup returns CDR1 MNHEY and CDR2 SVGAGI. CDR3 length: 15 residues. CDR3 residues: CASSYSTELYYGYTF. The CDR3 bases are TGTGCCAGCAGTTACTCGACAGAACTATACTATGGCTACACCTTC.

Details on this clonotype: A clone one base away is much larger, so this may be a read error. The chain carries TRBV29-1 and TRBJ2-5, with 15 bases that match TRBD2. The CDR3 has 14 residues. Germline V lookup: CDR1 SQVTM, CDR2 ANQGSEA. The CDR3: CGVEGLAGGVTQYF. The CDR3 DNA reads as TGCGGCGTTGAGGGACTAGCGGGAGGTGTGACCCAGTACTTC.

This rearrangement joins TRBV7-9 to TRBJ2-5; 8 nucleotides align to TRBD1. This CDR3 spans 17 amino acids. Germline assignment: CDR1 SEHNR and CDR2 FQNEAQ (reference sequence). Trimming removed 5 bases from V and 6 bases from J; junction bases left unmatched: 17. The CDR3 nucleotides read TGTGCCAGCAGCACGGGACCGGGACAGGTAGTAGTAAAGACCCAGTACTTC. Translated: CASSTGPGQVVVKTQYF.

This clonotype has only a few counts. The chain joins TRBV11-1 to TRBJ2-5; 10 positions match TRBD2. J gave up 2 bases and V 4 bases, and 13 bases lay outside the gene matches. This CDR3 has 18 residues. Germline CDR1 is SGHAT and CDR2 is FQDESV (reference sequence). The CDR3 loop reads CASSYTWGLALTQETQYF. The CDR3 nucleotides read TGTGCCAGCAGCTACACCTGGGGACTAGCGCTTACTCAAGAGACCCAGTACTTC.

The chain couples TRBV29-1 to TRBJ2-3; weak D call: TRBD2 (6 bases). Trimming stripped 4 bases from V and 2 bases from J, with 13 bases between. From germline, CDR1 is SQVTM and CDR2 ANQGSEA. The CDR3 spans 14 residues. The CDR3 nucleotides read TGCAGCGTTGCGACTAGGCCTTTCACAGATACGCAGTATTTT. Translated: CSVATRPFTDTQYF.

The sample holds a few counts of this clonotype. The V gene is TRBV7-2, the J gene TRBJ1-5, with D maybe TRBD1 (5 bases). CDR1 SGHTA and CDR2 FQGNSA come from the germline V gene. V was shortened by 3 bases and J by 3 bases, with 12 bases between the two germline ends. There are 15 residues in the CDR3. The CDR3, as DNA: TGTGCCAGCAGCTTCTCCCAGGGAGCCAATCAGCCCCAGCATTTT. Amino acid sequence: CASSFSQGANQPQHF.

The CDR3 sequence is CASSWDRSTDTQYF. CDR3 DNA sequence: TGTGCCAGCAGCTGGGACCGCAGCACAGATACGCAGTATTTT. J is TRBJ2-3 and V is TRBV7-2; either TRBD1 or TRBD2 may fit D (5 bases each). This CDR3 is 14 amino acids long. Germline values: CDR1 SGHTA, CDR2 FQGNSA. V was pared by 4 bases and J by 0 bases, with 8 bases between.

The gene calls are TRBV12-3 or TRBV12-4 and TRBJ1-5; the D is unclear. The V and J ends lost 5 bases and 12 bases respectively, with 20 bases between them. There are 14 residues in the CDR3. This chain's CDR3 is CASSPTPDPSRQHF. The CDR3 region has the DNA TGTGCCAGCAGTCCCACGCCGGACCCCTCGCGCCAGCATTTT.

Ten or more counts support this clonotype. The chain joins TRBV18 to TRBJ2-7, with D perhaps TRBD1 or TRBD2 (5 bases each). Germline CDR1 is KGHSH and CDR2 is LQKENI. This CDR3 is 11 amino acids long. V was shortened by 3 bases and J by 5 bases, with 5 bases between the two germline ends. The CDR3 here is CASSPGDEQYF. The CDR3 nucleotides are TGTGCCAGCTCACCGGGGGACGAGCAGTACTTC.

The CDR3 sequence: CASSQEFRQGTTYEQYF. Here the CDR3 DNA reads TGCGCCAGCAGCCAAGAGTTCAGGCAGGGGACGACCTACGAGCAGTACTTC. V usage is TRBV4-3 and J usage is TRBJ2-7; maybe TRBD1 (6 bases). The germline V gene encodes CDR1 LGHNA and CDR2 YSLEER. V lost 0 bases and J 2 bases, leaving 17 bases between the germline ends. This CDR3 contains 17 residues.

V usage is TRBV7-2 and J usage is TRBJ2-7; 9 positions match TRBD1. The V segment lost 5 bases and the J segment 4 bases; nucleotides outside the gene matches: 3. The CDR3 has 13 amino acids. Germline CDR1 and CDR2: SGHTA and FQGNSA. CDR3 residues: CASSATGGYEQYF. The DNA for the CDR3 is TGTGCCAGCAGCGCGACAGGGGGATACGAGCAGTACTTC.

This clonotype was observed a few times. This chain links TRBV7-2 with TRBJ1-2; 7 nucleotides align to TRBD1. Germline V CDR1 and CDR2: SGHTA, FQGNSA. The CDR3 is 16 residues long. The V gene end was trimmed by 0 bases and the J gene end by 5 bases; junction bases not matched to a gene: 9. CDR3 protein: CASSLAVRGQLYGYTF. CDR3 nucleotide sequence: TGTGCCAGCAGCTTAGCGGTACGGGGACAGCTTTATGGCTACACCTTC.

The table lists this clonotype with a few counts. CDR3 DNA: TGTGCCAGCAGCAAATACAGGGATAATCAGCCCCAGCATTTT. Its protein is CASSKYRDNQPQHF. The rearrangement uses TRBV12-3 or TRBV12-4 and TRBJ1-5; tentatively, D is TRBD1 (6 bases). The CDR3 has 14 residues. Trimming left V 6 bases short and J 4 bases short, with 13 bases between.

This clonotype was detected a few times. The chain joins TRBV2 to TRBJ1-5, with TRBD1 matching 7 bases. Germline CDR1 and CDR2: SNHLY and FYNNEI. V dropped 10 bases and J dropped 0; count of bases not matched to a gene: 21. The CDR3 has 19 residues. The CDR3 spells CAITPGFGRGVYSNQPQHF. The CDR3 nucleotides are TGTGCCATCACCCCTGGCTTCGGCAGGGGGGTTTATAGCAATCAGCCCCAGCATTTT. Full variable domain (missing parts from reference TRBV2 and TRBJ1-5): EPEVTQTPSHQVTQMGQEVILRCVPISNHLYFYWYRQILGQKVEFLVSFYNNEISEKSEIFDDQFSVERPDGSNFTLKIRSTKLEDSAMYFCAITPGFGRGVYSNQPQHFGDGTRLSIL.

V and J are TRBV4-3 and TRBJ2-1; 9 bases fit TRBD1. The CDR3 length is 17 residues. V was clipped by 0 bases and J by 0 bases; unmatched bases: 3. Germline V lookup: CDR1 LGHNA, CDR2 YSLEER. The CDR3 nucleotides are TGCGCCAGCAGCCAAGATGCGACAGGGGGCTCCTACAATGAGCAGTTCTTC. Translation: CASSQDATGGSYNEQFF.

This clonotype was seen repeatedly, ten times or more. The chain couples TRBV19 to TRBJ1-3; D may be TRBD1 (6 bases). Germline CDR1 is LNHDA and CDR2 is SQIVND (reference sequence). The CDR3 has 15 amino acids. Deletions cut 6 bases from V and 0 bases from J, with 12 bases between. The CDR3 coding sequence is TGTGCCAGTAGAACAGGACAGAACTCTGGAAACACCATATATTTT. Amino acids: CASRTGQNSGNTIYF.

This clonotype was recorded a few times. The CDR3 is CASSPARGLANNEQFF. The CDR3 DNA sequence: TGTGCCAGCTCACCAGCAAGGGGACTAGCGAACAATGAGCAGTTCTTC. The rearrangement uses TRBV18 and TRBJ2-1; 10 bases are a match to TRBD2. This CDR3 contains 16 residues. Germline trimming cut 2 bases from V and 5 bases from J; bases unmatched to any gene: 6. The germline V gene encodes CDR1 KGHSH and CDR2 LQKENI.

This clonotype was counted only a few times. The chain combines TRBV5-1 with TRBJ2-7; 10 positions match TRBD2. The trim removed 1 base at V and 4 bases at J, leaving 8 bases unmatched. CDR1 and CDR2 from the germline V gene are SGHRS and YFSETQ. The CDR3 extends over 16 amino acids. The DNA for the CDR3 is TGCGCCAGCAGCTTGCCCGAAAGCGGGAGGGGATACGAGCAGTACTTC. Protein: CASSLPESGRGYEQYF.

This clonotype was seen at least ten times. This chain connects TRBV4-3 to TRBJ2-7; a weak D match, TRBD2 (6 bases). V was pared by 0 bases and J by 3 bases, with 12 bases between. This CDR3 is built from 15 residues. Per germline, CDR1 LGHNA and CDR2 YSLEER. The CDR3 sequence is CASSQDPGSYYEQYF. For the CDR3, the DNA is TGCGCCAGCAGCCAAGATCCCGGGAGCTACTACGAGCAGTACTTC.

The CDR3, as DNA: TGTGCCAGCAGTCCCTGGGACAGGGGGCGCGATGAGCAGTTCTTC. This gives the protein CASSPWDRGRDEQFF. V and J are TRBV27 and TRBJ2-1; 12 bases align to TRBD1. The CDR3 contains 15 residues. Looked up from germline, CDR1 is MNHEY and CDR2 is SMNVEV (reference sequence). V was pared by 5 bases and J by 8 bases, with 7 bases of the junction left unmatched.

The chain recombines TRBV3-1 with TRBJ2-2; unclear D gene. The CDR3 runs to 14 residues. V was cut by 1 base and J by 7 bases, with 10 bases left in between. Germline lookup yields CDR1 LGHDT and CDR2 YNNKEL (reference sequence). CDR3 nucleotides: TGTGCCAGCAGCCAAGGTACCGTGGACGGGGAGCTGTTTTTT. Translation gives CASSQGTVDGELFF.

This clonotype was picked up a small number of times. V is TRBV27 and J is TRBJ2-7, with D perhaps TRBD2 (5 bases). Germline V gives CDR1 MNHEY, CDR2 SMNVEV (reference sequence). Between the trimmed V and J ends, which lost 5 bases and 0 bases, there was a span of 11 bases. The CDR3 extends over 14 amino acids. This CDR3 reads CASSPLGVSYEQYF. As DNA, the CDR3 is TGTGCCAGCAGTCCCCTCGGGGTCTCCTACGAGCAGTACTTC.

CDR3 region: CAISESGGGETQYF. Here the CDR3 DNA reads TGTGCCATCAGTGAGTCGGGGGGAGGAGAGACCCAGTACTTC. V and J are TRBV10-3 and TRBJ2-5; weak D call: TRBD2 (6 bases). Germline CDR1 ENHRY, CDR2 SYGVKD. Trimming left V 0 bases short and J 4 bases short, with 9 bases between. This CDR3 has 14 amino acids.